This section outlines one TCR beta chain sequence together with its context. The antigen remains unidentified. The protocol was immunoSEQ multiplex PCR, while the TCRdb copy is restricted to in-frame clones and leaves out a portion. The sample has approximately 150,000 clones, approximately 89% seen once. The data stem from a study of T cell responses to AZD1222 COVID-19 vaccine. General study points: Clonal diversity was possibly underestimated; the donors were predominantly white British and more often female.

CDR3 length: 17 amino acids. Losses at the gene ends were 2 bases for V and 4 bases for J; bases not matched to a gene: 15. Looked up from germline, CDR1 is SQVTM and CDR2 is ANQGSEA. The sequenced sample was peripheral blood, obtained 28 days after the second AZD1222 dose. The receptor was isolated from an adult who received the AZD1222 COVID-19 vaccine. V is TRBV29-1 and J is TRBJ1-2; 8 bases fit TRBD1. For the CDR3, the DNA is TGCAGCGTTGAACAAGTGGGCGGCTCACAGGGGGGCTATGGCTACACCTTC. Translating gives CSVEQVGGSQGGYGYTF.